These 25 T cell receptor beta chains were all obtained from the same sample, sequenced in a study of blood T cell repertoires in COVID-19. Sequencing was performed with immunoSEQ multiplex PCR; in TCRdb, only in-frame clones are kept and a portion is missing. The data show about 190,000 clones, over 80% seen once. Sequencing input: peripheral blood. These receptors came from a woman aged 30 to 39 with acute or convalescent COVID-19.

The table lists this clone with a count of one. The CDR3 region has the DNA TGTGCCAGTGGAGAGAGGGGGACAGGAATTTACAATGAGCAGTTCTTC. This encodes CASGERGTGIYNEQFF. The V call is TRBV5-8, the J call TRBJ2-1; 8 bases fit TRBD1. CDR3 size: 16 residues. V was clipped by 8 bases and J by 4 bases; unmatched bases: 14. Germline V gene sequence: CDR1 SGHTS, CDR2 YDEGEE.

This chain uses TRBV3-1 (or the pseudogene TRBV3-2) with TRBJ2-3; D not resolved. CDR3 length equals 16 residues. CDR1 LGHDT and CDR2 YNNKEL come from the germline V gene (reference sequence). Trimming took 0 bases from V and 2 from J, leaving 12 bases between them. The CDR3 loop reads CASSQDFELYTDTQYF. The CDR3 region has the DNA TGTGCCAGCAGCCAAGATTTTGAGCTGTACACAGATACGCAGTATTTT.

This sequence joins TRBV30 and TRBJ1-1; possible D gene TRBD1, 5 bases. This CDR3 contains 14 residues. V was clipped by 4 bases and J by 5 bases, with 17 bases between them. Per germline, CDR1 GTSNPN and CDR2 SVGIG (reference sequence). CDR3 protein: CAWKSPQGGTEAFF. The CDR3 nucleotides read TGTGCCTGGAAGTCACCCCAGGGTGGTACTGAAGCTTTCTTT.

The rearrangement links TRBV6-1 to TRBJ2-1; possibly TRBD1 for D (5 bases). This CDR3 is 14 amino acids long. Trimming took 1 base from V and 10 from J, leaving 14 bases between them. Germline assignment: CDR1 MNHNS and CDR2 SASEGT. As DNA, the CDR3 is TGTGCCAGCAGTGAAGTGCGCGGTCCAGGGGAGCAGTTCTTC. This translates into CASSEVRGPGEQFF.

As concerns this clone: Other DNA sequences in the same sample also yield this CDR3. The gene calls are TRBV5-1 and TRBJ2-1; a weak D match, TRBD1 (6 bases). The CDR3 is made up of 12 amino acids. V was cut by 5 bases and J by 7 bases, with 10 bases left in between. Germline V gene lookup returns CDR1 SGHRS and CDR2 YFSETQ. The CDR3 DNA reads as TGCGCCAGCAGTCTGCAGGGGAATGAGCAGTTCTTC. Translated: CASSLQGNEQFF.

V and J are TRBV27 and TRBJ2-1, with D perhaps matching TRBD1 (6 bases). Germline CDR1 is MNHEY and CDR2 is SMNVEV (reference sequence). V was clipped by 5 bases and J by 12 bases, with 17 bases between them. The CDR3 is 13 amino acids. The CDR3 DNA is TGTGCCAGCAGTCCCCCACAGGGTACTTGGCAGTTCTTC. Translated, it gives CASSPPQGTWQFF.

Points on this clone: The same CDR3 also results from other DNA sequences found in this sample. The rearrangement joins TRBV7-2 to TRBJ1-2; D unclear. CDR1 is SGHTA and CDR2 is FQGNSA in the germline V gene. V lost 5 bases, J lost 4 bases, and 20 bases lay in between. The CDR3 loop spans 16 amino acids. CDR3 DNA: TGTGCCAGCAGCCAGAGGGAGGCCGTGGTGTCCTATGGCTACACCTTC. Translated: CASSQREAVVSYGYTF.

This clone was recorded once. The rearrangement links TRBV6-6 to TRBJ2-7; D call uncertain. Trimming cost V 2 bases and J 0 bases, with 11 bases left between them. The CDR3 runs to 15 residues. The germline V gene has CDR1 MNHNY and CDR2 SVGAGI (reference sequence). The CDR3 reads CASSYMAVSSYEQYF. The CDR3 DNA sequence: TGTGCCAGCAGTTACATGGCTGTAAGCTCCTACGAGCAGTACTTC.

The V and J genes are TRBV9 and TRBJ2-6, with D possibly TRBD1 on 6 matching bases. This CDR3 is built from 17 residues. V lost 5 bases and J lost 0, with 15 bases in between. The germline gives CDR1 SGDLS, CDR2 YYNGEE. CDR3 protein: CASRGWDTSSGANVLTF. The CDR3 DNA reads TGTGCCAGCAGAGGATGGGACACCTCCTCTGGGGCCAACGTCCTGACTTTC.

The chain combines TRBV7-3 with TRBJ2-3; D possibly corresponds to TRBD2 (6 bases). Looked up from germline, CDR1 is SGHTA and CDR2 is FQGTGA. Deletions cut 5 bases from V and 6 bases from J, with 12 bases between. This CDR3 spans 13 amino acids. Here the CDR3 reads CASSASTRDTQYF. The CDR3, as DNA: TGTGCCAGCAGCGCCTCGACTAGGGATACGCAGTATTTT.

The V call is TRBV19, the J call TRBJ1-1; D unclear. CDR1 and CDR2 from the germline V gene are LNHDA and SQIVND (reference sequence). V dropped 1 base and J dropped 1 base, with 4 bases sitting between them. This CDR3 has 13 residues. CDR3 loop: CASSIGANTEAFF. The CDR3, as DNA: TGTGCCAGTAGTATAGGGGCGAACACTGAAGCTTTCTTT.

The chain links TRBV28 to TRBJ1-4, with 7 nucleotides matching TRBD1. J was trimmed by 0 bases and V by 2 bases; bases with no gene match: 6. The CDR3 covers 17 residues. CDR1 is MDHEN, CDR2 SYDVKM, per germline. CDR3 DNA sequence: TGTGCCAGCAGTTTAGATCAGGGGGGTGCAACTAATGAAAAACTGTTTTTT. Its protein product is CASSLDQGGATNEKLFF.

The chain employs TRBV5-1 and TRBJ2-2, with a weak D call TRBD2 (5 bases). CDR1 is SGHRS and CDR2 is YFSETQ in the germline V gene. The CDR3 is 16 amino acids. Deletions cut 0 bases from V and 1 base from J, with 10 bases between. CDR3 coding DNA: TGCGCCAGCAGCTTGGACGCCGGACTGAACACCGGGGAGCTGTTTTTT. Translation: CASSLDAGLNTGELFF.

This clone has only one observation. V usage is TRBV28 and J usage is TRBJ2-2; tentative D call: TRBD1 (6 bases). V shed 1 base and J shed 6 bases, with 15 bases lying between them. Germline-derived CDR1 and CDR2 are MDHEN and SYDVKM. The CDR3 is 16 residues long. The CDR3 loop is CASSLYTGSSAGELFF. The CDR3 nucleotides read TGTGCCAGCAGTTTATATACAGGGAGCTCAGCCGGGGAGCTGTTTTTT.

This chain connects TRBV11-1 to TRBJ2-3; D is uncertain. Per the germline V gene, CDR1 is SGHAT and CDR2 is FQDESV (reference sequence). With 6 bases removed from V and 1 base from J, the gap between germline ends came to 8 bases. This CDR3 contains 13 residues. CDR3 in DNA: TGTGCCAGCAGGACTCGGGGCACAGATACGCAGTATTTT. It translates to CASRTRGTDTQYF.

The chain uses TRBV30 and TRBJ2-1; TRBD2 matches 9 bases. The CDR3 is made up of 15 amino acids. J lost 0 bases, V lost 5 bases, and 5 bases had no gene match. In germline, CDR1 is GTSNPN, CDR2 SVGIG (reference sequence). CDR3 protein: CAWEGLASSYNEQFF. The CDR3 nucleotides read TGTGCCTGGGAGGGACTAGCCAGCTCCTACAATGAGCAGTTCTTC. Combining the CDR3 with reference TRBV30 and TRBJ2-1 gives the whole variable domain SQTIHQWPATLVQPVGSPLSLECTVEGTSNPNLYWYRQAAGRGLQLLFYSVGIGQISSEVPQNLSASRPQDRQFILSSKKLLLSDSGFYLCAWEGLASSYNEQFFGPGTRLTVL.

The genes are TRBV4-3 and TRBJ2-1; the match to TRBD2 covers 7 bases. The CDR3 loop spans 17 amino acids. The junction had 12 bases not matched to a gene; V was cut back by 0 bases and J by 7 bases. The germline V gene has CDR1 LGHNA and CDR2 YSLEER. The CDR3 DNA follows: TGCGCCAGCAGCCAAGATTGGGGGAGGGCCGTAGTGAATGAGCAGTTCTTC. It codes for CASSQDWGRAVVNEQFF.

The CDR3 is CASSSPTRRNQPQHF. For the CDR3, the DNA is TGTGCCAGCAGTTCTCCGACAAGGCGCAATCAGCCCCAGCATTTT. This chain uses TRBV6-2 or TRBV6-3 with TRBJ1-5, with D hard to call. The V gene lost 4 bases and the J gene lost 2 bases, with 12 bases spanning the gap. Per germline, CDR1 MNHEY and CDR2 SVGEGT. The CDR3 has 15 amino acids.

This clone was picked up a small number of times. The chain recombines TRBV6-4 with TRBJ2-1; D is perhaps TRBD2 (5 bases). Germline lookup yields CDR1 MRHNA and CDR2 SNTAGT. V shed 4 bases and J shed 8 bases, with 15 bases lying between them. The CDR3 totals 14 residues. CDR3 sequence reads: CASSVVTGVDEQFF. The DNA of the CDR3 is TGTGCCAGCAGTGTTGTTACCGGGGTAGATGAGCAGTTCTTC.

The CDR3 here is CACRSGGQAFF. The CDR3 DNA sequence: TGTGCCTGCAGATCCGGAGGGCAAGCTTTCTTT. The rearrangement links TRBV30 to TRBJ1-1, with D unresolved. The germline V gene has CDR1 GTSNPN and CDR2 SVGIG (reference sequence). V was cut by 6 bases and J by 9 bases, with 14 bases left in between. CDR3 length equals 11 residues.

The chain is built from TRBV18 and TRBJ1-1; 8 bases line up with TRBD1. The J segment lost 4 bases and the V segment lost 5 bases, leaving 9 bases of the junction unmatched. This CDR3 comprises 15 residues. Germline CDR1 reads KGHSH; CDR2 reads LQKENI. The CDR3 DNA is TGTGCCAGCTCAACCGGACAGGGTGGGAGCACTGAAGCTTTCTTT. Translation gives CASSTGQGGSTEAFF.

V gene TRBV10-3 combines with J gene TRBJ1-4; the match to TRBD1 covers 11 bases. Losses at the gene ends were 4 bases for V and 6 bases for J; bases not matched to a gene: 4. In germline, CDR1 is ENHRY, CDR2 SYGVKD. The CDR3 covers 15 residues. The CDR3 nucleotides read TGTGCCATCAGTGGGGACAGGGGGACGGATGAAAAACTGTTTTTT. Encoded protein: CAISGDRGTDEKLFF.

The CDR3 DNA reads as TGTGCCAGCATCAACCCCGGGGGATCGCGGGACTATGGCTACACCTTC. Translated: CASINPGGSRDYGYTF. This chain links TRBV5-4 with TRBJ1-2; D possibly corresponds to TRBD1 (5 bases). Germline V lookup: CDR1 SGHNT, CDR2 YYREEE (reference sequence). V lost 6 bases to trimming and J lost 3 bases, with 21 bases between them. The CDR3 totals 16 residues.

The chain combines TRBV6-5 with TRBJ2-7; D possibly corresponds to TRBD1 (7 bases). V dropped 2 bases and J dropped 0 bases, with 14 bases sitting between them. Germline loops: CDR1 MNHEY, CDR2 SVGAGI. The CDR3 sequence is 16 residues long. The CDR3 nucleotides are TGTGCCAGCAGTTACCCCGCAGGGGGGAGCTCCTACGAGCAGTACTTC. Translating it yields CASSYPAGGSSYEQYF.

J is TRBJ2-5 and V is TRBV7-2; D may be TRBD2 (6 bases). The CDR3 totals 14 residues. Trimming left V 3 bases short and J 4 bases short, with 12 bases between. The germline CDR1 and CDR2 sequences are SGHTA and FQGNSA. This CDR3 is CASSLGGAGETQYF. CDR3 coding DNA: TGTGCCAGCAGCTTGGGGGGAGCTGGAGAGACCCAGTACTTC.